This T cell receptor (beta chain) was captured by sequencing in a study of blood T cell repertoires in COVID-19. About the research overall: Sites in the United States, Italy and Spain provided acute and convalescent COVID-19 samples.

Using immunoSEQ multiplex PCR, the repertoire was profiled, and TCRdb retains in-frame clones only, with some absent. Altogether 100,000 to 150,000 clones are present, around 89% being singletons, with the ten largest covering roughly 18%. Germline-derived CDR1 and CDR2 are SGHDN and FVKESK. V lost 0 bases to trimming and J lost 0 bases; unmatched junction nucleotides: 3. The CDR3 totals 17 residues. The genes are TRBV14 and TRBJ2-1; 9 bases agree with TRBD2. Sequencing was done on a sample of peripheral blood. The TCR was taken from a man in his forties or fifties with active or convalescent COVID-19. The CDR3 bases are TGTGCCAGCAGCCAAGATCGGCGGGGGGGCTCCTACAATGAGCAGTTCTTC. Translating it yields CASSQDRRGGSYNEQFF. The full variable domain, with the rest looked up from reference TRBV14 and TRBJ2-1, is EAGVTQFPSHSVIEKGQTVTLRCDPISGHDNLYWYRRVMGKEIKFLLHFVKESKQDESGMPNNRFLAERTGGTYSTLKVQPAELEDSGVYFCASSQDRRGGSYNEQFFGPGTRLTVL.